This is a list of T cell receptor beta chains from one sample in a study of T cell responses to AZD1222 COVID-19 vaccine. Generated by immunoSEQ multiplex PCR, the TCRdb table keeps only in-frame clones and is missing some. In the table there are some 130,000 clones, approximately 88% of which are singletons. The sequencing used peripheral blood, collected on day 0 of MenACWY control vaccination. The receptors here all came from an adult in good health. The CDR3 runs from the conserved cysteine through the conserved F or W. The D gene is left open where the match is weak. Rows may omit the clone size; those that give it use once, few, many or a size class.

TRBV3-1/TRBV3-2,-,-,TRBJ1-3,TGTGCCAGCAGCCAAACTGGAAACACCATATATTTT,CASSQTGNTIYF
TRBV2,-,-,TRBJ2-7,TGTGCCAGCATGAATGAAGGACAGTCCCAGCAGTACTTC,CASMNEGQSQQYF
TRBV27,-,-,TRBJ2-7,TGTGCCAGCAGTACCACCCGCACCCAGTCCTACGAGCAGTACTTC,CASSTTRTQSYEQYF
TRBV6-2/TRBV6-3,-,-,TRBJ1-6,TGTGCCAGCAGTTACCCACAGGGTTATTCACCCCTCCACTTT,CASSYPQGYSPLHF
TRBV7-6,once,-,TRBJ2-5,TGTGCCAGCAGCTTTAGTGCCAGGGCCAGAAGGGAGACCCAGTACTTC,CASSFSARARRETQYF
TRBV6-4,-,-,TRBJ2-3,TGTGCCAGCAGTGACTCCCCTGGGGCCTCCGCAGATACGCAGTATTTT,CASSDSPGASADTQYF
TRBV7-2,-,-,TRBJ2-2,TGTGCCAGCAGCTTAGGACAAAACACCGGGGAGCTGTTTTTT,CASSLGQNTGELFF
TRBV28,-,-,TRBJ2-7,TGTGCCAGCAGTTCCACCACCGCCGAGCAGTACTTC,CASSSTTAEQYF
TRBV9,-,TRBD1,TRBJ2-7,TGTGCCAGCAGCGAGGGGGAGGACAGGGCCCCCTACGAGCAGTACTTC,CASSEGEDRAPYEQYF
TRBV30,-,TRBD1,TRBJ1-1,TGTGCCTGGAGTCCGTGGGGGACAGGGTTGACGAACACTGAAGCTTTCTTT,CAWSPWGTGLTNTEAFF
TRBV5-3,-,-,TRBJ1-5,TGTGCCAGAAGCTCGGGCCGGGCTAAATGGCCCCAGCATTTT,CARSSGRAKWPQHF
TRBV3-1/TRBV3-2,-,TRBD2,TRBJ2-7,TGTGCCAGCAGCCAACGAGCGGGAGGACCCTACGAGCAGTACTTC,CASSQRAGGPYEQYF
TRBV5-4,-,TRBD2,TRBJ2-1,TGTGCCAGCAGCTTGGCCGGGACTAGGGGGAATGAGCAGTTCTTC,CASSLAGTRGNEQFF
TRBV19,-,-,TRBJ1-2,TGTGCCAGTACTGGATTTTTCTATGGCTACACCTTC,CASTGFFYGYTF
TRBV30,-,-,TRBJ2-1,TGTGCCTGGAGTGCCGCGTCCCAGTTCTTC,CAWSAASQFF
TRBV2,-,-,TRBJ1-2,TGTGCCAGCAGTGTCGACAGTCAGTATGGCTACACCTTC,CASSVDSQYGYTF
TRBV28,-,TRBD1,TRBJ2-7,TGTGCCAGCAGTTTTAGGGGGCTGCCCCCCTACGAGCAGTACTTC,CASSFRGLPPYEQYF
TRBV6-5,once,-,TRBJ2-7,TGTGCCAGCAGTTACCCAGGTCCTGTTCGCGAGCAGTACTTC,CASSYPGPVREQYF
TRBV24-1,-,-,TRBJ2-3,TGTGCCACCAGTGAGTCCGGGACTTGGGGAGCAGATACGCAGTATTTT,CATSESGTWGADTQYF
TRBV23-1,-,-,TRBJ1-2,TGCGCCAGCAGTCACCGGACAGCCGGCTACACCTTC,CASSHRTAGYTF
TRBV18,-,-,TRBJ2-5,TGTGCCAGCTCACCGATGGAGTTAGAACGAAAGTCCCGGGAGACCCAGTACTTC,CASSPMELERKSRETQYF
TRBV15,-,TRBD2,TRBJ2-5,TGTGCCACCAGCACCGGAGTCCCCGGGGGGTTGGAGGAGACCCAGTACTTC,CATSTGVPGGLEETQYF
TRBV7-2,-,-,TRBJ2-5,TGTGCCAGCAGCCCCTGGGTAGTCGAGACCCAGTACTTC,CASSPWVVETQYF
TRBV6-5,-,-,TRBJ1-6,TGTGCCAGCAGTTACCAGTTAACCGCCAATTCACCCCTCCACTTT,CASSYQLTANSPLHF
TRBV27,-,TRBD2,TRBJ2-7,TGTGCCAGCAGTCAGAGTCCCGGGACTAGGGCGTACGAGCAGTACTTC,CASSQSPGTRAYEQYF
TRBV19,-,TRBD2,TRBJ2-1,TGTGCCAGTAGTAGACTAGCGGGAGACAATGAGCAGTTCTTC,CASSRLAGDNEQFF
TRBV5-7,-,-,TRBJ1-5,TGTGCCAGCAGCTTGGCCGATGGATTTCAGCCCCAGCATTTT,CASSLADGFQPQHF
TRBV30,-,-,TRBJ2-7,TGTGCCTGGAGCCCGGACTCTCAATACGAGCAGTACTTC,CAWSPDSQYEQYF
TRBV5-4,-,TRBD2,TRBJ2-1,TGTGCCAGCAAGCGGGAGCTCTCCTCCAATGAGCAGTTCTTC,CASKRELSSNEQFF
TRBV21-1,once,-,TRBJ2-7,TGTGCCAGCAGCTTCCCCCAGGGTACTGACTACGAGCAGTACTTC,CASSFPQGTDYEQYF
TRBV7-6,-,-,TRBJ2-5,TGTGCCAGCAGAAACGTGGGGGGCCCGAAGACCCAGTACTTC,CASRNVGGPKTQYF
TRBV27,once,-,TRBJ1-1,TGTGCCAGCAGTGGGGTGAACACTGAAGCTTTCTTT,CASSGVNTEAFF
TRBV2,-,-,TRBJ2-5,TGTGCCAGCAGTGTAATCCCATGGACAGCGCCCCAAGAGACCCAGTACTTC,CASSVIPWTAPQETQYF
TRBV27,-,-,TRBJ1-1,TGTGCCAGCCGTGGGAGGGCCAACACTGAAGCTTTCTTT,CASRGRANTEAFF
TRBV20-1,-,TRBD2,TRBJ2-5,TGCAGTGCTAGCGGGAGGGAGACCCAGTACTTC,CSASGRETQYF
TRBV10-2,-,-,TRBJ2-7,TGCGCCAGCAGTGAGGACGGCTACGAGCAGTACTTC,CASSEDGYEQYF
TRBV7-9,-,-,TRBJ2-5,TGTGCCAGCAGCTCCCCTTTGACTGGCCTAAAAGAGACCCAGTACTTC,CASSSPLTGLKETQYF
TRBV7-9,-,TRBD2,TRBJ2-7,TGTGCCAGCAGCTTTGGACTAGCGGGCCTAATCCCCTACGAGCAGTACTTC,CASSFGLAGLIPYEQYF
TRBV19,-,-,TRBJ2-3,TGTGCCAGTAGTGCCGGGCACACAGATACGCAGTATTTT,CASSAGHTDTQYF
TRBV3-1/TRBV3-2,-,-,TRBJ1-1,TGTGCCAGCAGCCATGGGACAACGAACACTGAAGCTTTCTTT,CASSHGTTNTEAFF
TRBV6-5,-,TRBD2,TRBJ2-7,TGTGCCAGCAGCTCGCGGGAGAATAGAGAGCAGTACTTC,CASSSRENREQYF
TRBV5-6,-,-,TRBJ2-2,TGTGCCAGCAGCTTGTCGGGGCCTGGGGAGCTGTTTTTT,CASSLSGPGELFF